A single sample gave rise to the 14 T cell receptor beta chains below, sequenced in a study of shared clonotypes between healthy human individuals. The assay was immunoSEQ multiplex PCR, and TCRdb's table has in-frame clones only and misses some. The sample has more than 200,000 clones; 50% to 75% are singletons. The source material was memory CD4+ T cells sorted from blood. The subset is: CD45RA-negative fraction. The receptors were gathered from a man between 25 and 39 years old in good health.

V and J are TRBV5-4 and TRBJ2-5; D assignment may be TRBD1 or TRBD2 (5 bases each). Germline CDR1 SGHNT, CDR2 YYREEE (reference sequence). The CDR3 extends over 14 amino acids. Trimming pared 5 bases from V and 2 bases from J, leaving 13 bases between. Here the CDR3 reads CASSRGVAQETQYF. CDR3 DNA sequence: TGTGCCAGCAGTCGAGGGGTTGCGCAAGAGACCCAGTACTTC.

This sequence joins TRBV5-1 and TRBJ2-1; 7 nucleotides line up with TRBD2. CDR3 length: 16 residues. Germline V gene lookup returns CDR1 SGHRS and CDR2 YFSETQ. Losses at the gene ends were 2 bases for V and 6 bases for J; bases not matched to a gene: 11. CDR3 in DNA: TGCGCCAGCAGCTTCCGTACCGCGGGGGAAGCCAATGAGCAGTTCTTC. It yields the protein CASSFRTAGEANEQFF. Based on the CDR3 plus reference TRBV5-1 and TRBJ2-1, the full variable domain is KAGVTQTPRYLIKTRGQQVTLSCSPISGHRSVSWYQQTPGQGLQFLFEYFSETQRNKGNFPGRFSGRQFSNSRSEMNVSTLELGDSALYLCASSFRTAGEANEQFFGPGTRLTVL.

This clone was seen only a few times. Within the sample, other DNA sequences also encode this same CDR3. The V gene is TRBV6-4, the J gene TRBJ2-1, with 11 bases that match TRBD2. Looked up from germline, CDR1 is MRHNA and CDR2 is SNTAGT. Trimming cost V 2 bases and J 4 bases; bases outside gene matches: 1. This CDR3 contains 15 residues. CDR3 amino acids: CASSDTSGSYNEQFF. DNA of the CDR3: TGTGCCAGCAGTGACACTAGCGGGAGTTACAATGAGCAGTTCTTC.

The J gene is TRBJ1-5, the V gene TRBV6-1; 7 bases agree with TRBD1. Germline lookup yields CDR1 MNHNS and CDR2 SASEGT. The V and J ends lost 4 bases and 3 bases, in that order; junction bases with no gene match: 3. The CDR3 has 14 residues. CDR3 DNA sequence: TGTGCCAGCAGTGGACAGGGCCCCAATCAGCCCCAGCATTTT. It encodes CASSGQGPNQPQHF.

The V call is TRBV2, the J call TRBJ2-5; 10 nucleotides match TRBD2. The J segment lost 6 bases and the V segment lost 11 bases, leaving 15 bases of the junction unmatched. The CDR3 runs 15 residues. Germline CDR1 and CDR2: SNHLY and FYNNEI. The CDR3 loop reads CAHGRGTSAAQTQYF. The CDR3, as DNA: TGTGCCCATGGTAGGGGGACTAGCGCAGCCCAGACCCAGTACTTC.

The chain combines TRBV11-3 with TRBJ2-2; D unclear. The V and J ends lost 1 base and 5 bases respectively, with 8 bases between them. The CDR3 has 14 amino acids. The germline CDR1 and CDR2 sequences are SGHNT and YENEEA. CDR3 sequence (DNA): TGTGCCAGCAGCTTAGGGTCGACAACCGGGGAGCTGTTTTTT. Translation: CASSLGSTTGELFF.

This chain uses TRBV2 with TRBJ2-1, with 12 bases lining up with TRBD2. Trimming cost V 6 bases and J 9 bases; bases outside gene matches: 3. This CDR3 is 13 amino acids long. CDR1 and CDR2 from the germline V gene are SNHLY and FYNNEI. CDR3 sequence (DNA): TGTGCCAGCAGGCTAGCGGGAGGGCTTGAGCAGTTCTTC. Protein sequence: CASRLAGGLEQFF. The full variable domain, in which reference TRBV2 and TRBJ2-1 provide the parts outside the CDR3, is EPEVTQTPSHQVTQMGQEVILRCVPISNHLYFYWYRQILGQKVEFLVSFYNNEISEKSEIFDDQFSVERPDGSNFTLKIRSTKLEDSAMYFCASRLAGGLEQFFGPGTRLTVL.

The gene calls are TRBV6-6 and TRBJ2-7; D might be TRBD1 (6 bases). CDR3 length equals 13 residues. V lost 2 bases and J 5 bases, leaving 10 bases between the germline ends. Germline V gene lookup returns CDR1 MNHNY and CDR2 SVGAGI (reference sequence). The CDR3 coding sequence is TGTGCCAGCAGTTACACAGGGACGAACGAGCAGTACTTC. Translated, it gives CASSYTGTNEQYF.

The J gene is TRBJ1-2, the V gene TRBV27; D may be TRBD1 (6 bases). CDR3 length equals 13 residues. V was trimmed by 5 bases and J by 8 bases, leaving 15 bases between them. Germline V lookup: CDR1 MNHEY, CDR2 SMNVEV (reference sequence). As DNA, the CDR3 is TGTGCCAGCAGTCCCTGGGGGCTAGCGGGCTACACCTTC. Translation: CASSPWGLAGYTF.

The chain couples TRBV10-1 to TRBJ1-4; D unclear. Trimming shortened V by 6 bases and J by 7 bases, and 24 bases separated the two germline ends. This CDR3 region has 17 residues. The germline V gene encodes CDR1 WNHNN and CDR2 SYGVQD (reference sequence). CDR3 in DNA: TGCGCCAGCAGAGGGAAGGTTCTGGTTCTTCGTTGTGAAAAACTGTTTTTT. As protein: CASRGKVLVLRCEKLFF.

This clone was recorded many times. Other DNA sequences in the sample encode the same CDR3. The chain has TRBV7-3 and TRBJ2-7; D perhaps matches TRBD1 (5 bases). Germline V gene data show CDR1 as SGHTA and CDR2 as FQGTGA. The germline V and J ends were trimmed by 2 bases and 0 bases, with 5 bases remaining between them. The CDR3 spans 13 residues. The DNA of the CDR3 is TGTGCCAGCAGCTTAGGGGCCTCCTACGAGCAGTACTTC. This codes for CASSLGASYEQYF.

The V call is TRBV2, the J call TRBJ1-4; 9 bases line up with TRBD1. This CDR3 comprises 15 residues. CDR1 and CDR2 from the germline V gene are SNHLY and FYNNEI. Trimming at V came to 5 bases and at J to 6 bases, leaving 7 bases not matched to a gene. The CDR3 DNA reads as TGTGCCAGCAGTTCCTACAGGGGGCGGGATGAAAAACTGTTTTTT. It yields the protein CASSSYRGRDEKLFF.

V and J are TRBV28 and TRBJ1-2; D uncertain. This CDR3 has 12 residues. Germline V gives CDR1 MDHEN, CDR2 SYDVKM. Trimming cost V 6 bases and J 8 bases, with 13 bases left between them. The CDR3 region is CASRPDHMGYTF. DNA of the CDR3: TGTGCCAGCAGACCGGACCATATGGGCTACACCTTC.

This clone turned up a few times. Other DNA sequences in this specimen translate into the identical CDR3. The genes are TRBV28 and TRBJ1-5; no reliable D call. Germline lookup yields CDR1 MDHEN and CDR2 SYDVKM. V was shortened by 6 bases and J by 5 bases, with 5 bases between the two germline ends. There are 11 residues in the CDR3. CDR3 amino acids: CASSTYQPQHF. CDR3 sequence (DNA): TGTGCCAGCAGCACCTATCAGCCCCAGCATTTT.